This entry concerns a single T cell receptor (beta chain). Its antigen is undetermined. The PCR made use of 60 Vbeta and 13 Jbeta primers. The method was immunoSEQ multiplex PCR; TCRdb's version includes in-frame clones alone and lacks a portion of them. The table has 150,000 to 180,000 clones, about three quarters seen once. It was healthy bone marrow donors who served as donors. Donors showed nominal health when sampled, although they likely had unrecorded immune exposures. The sample originates from a study of cytomegalovirus exposure and HLA in healthy donors. Overall study results and limits: In an earlier analysis, productive rearrangement rates for most beta V segments clustered near 90% or 30%. Several of the most significant clusters appeared linked to common viral pathogens, based on a later analysis.

The sequenced sample was PBMCs. The sequence was obtained from a man between 18 and 35 years old in good health and CMV-seronegative.

The CDR3 DNA follows: TGTGCCAGCTCACCACCTAGCGGGTCCTCCTACGAGCAGTACTTC. This encodes CASSPPSGSSYEQYF. This chain connects TRBV18 to TRBJ2-7, with 7 positions matching TRBD2. Looked up from germline, CDR1 is KGHSH and CDR2 is LQKENI. V was clipped by 0 bases and J by 0 bases; unmatched bases: 2. The CDR3 has 15 residues.